These 25 T cell receptor beta chains were all obtained from the same sample, sequenced in a study of T cell repertoires in cytomegalovirus infection. Using its own MiXCR run on the reads, TCRdb lists one record per CDR3 protein. The sample records 100,000 or so distinct CDR3 sequences, approximately 17% being singletons. The sequencing sample was made of PBMCs. The receptors here all came from a human donor in good health (CMV status not recorded). Some clones in this sample may be carry-over from other donors' samples.

The rearrangement joins TRBV7-3 to TRBJ2-7; TRBD1 matches at 11 bases. After removal of 6 bases from V and 2 bases from J, the junction contained 6 bases not matched to a gene. CDR3 length equals 15 residues. Looked up from germline, CDR1 is SGHTA and CDR2 is FQGTGA. CDR3 protein: CASSLGQGATYEQYF. In DNA form, the CDR3 reads TGTGCCAGCAGTCTTGGACAGGGGGCTACCTACGAGCAGTACTTC.

V gene TRBV28 combines with J gene TRBJ1-1; no reliable D call. Germline V lookup: CDR1 MDHEN, CDR2 SYDVKM. This CDR3 has 11 amino acids. V lost 0 bases, J lost 6 bases, and 2 bases lay in between. CDR3 nucleotide sequence: TGTGCCAGCAGTTTATGGGCTGAAGCTTTCTTT. This encodes CASSLWAEAFF.

This clonotype was seen ten or more times. This rearrangement joins TRBV7-2 to TRBJ1-1; TRBD1 agrees at 7 bases. The germline V gene encodes CDR1 SGHTA and CDR2 FQGNSA. The CDR3 extends over 16 amino acids. The V segment lost 2 bases and the J segment 4 bases; nucleotides outside the gene matches: 10. DNA for the CDR3: TGTGCCAGCAGCTTACTCGGTAGGGCAGGGGGCACTGAAGCTTTCTTT. Its protein product is CASSLLGRAGGTEAFF.

This clonotype has ten or more counts. V usage is TRBV7-2 and J usage is TRBJ2-7, with 9 bases lining up with TRBD1. This CDR3 has 15 residues. CDR1 and CDR2 (germline): SGHTA, FQGNSA. Trimming at V came to 5 bases and at J to 6 bases, leaving 11 bases not matched to a gene. This chain's CDR3 is CASSRYPGTGSEQYF. CDR3 in DNA: TGTGCCAGCAGCCGTTACCCCGGGACAGGGTCCGAGCAGTACTTC.

This clonotype has ten or more counts. The chain's CDR3 is CASSLESLEQFF. The CDR3 coding sequence is TGTGCCAGCAGCTTAGAATCACTAGAGCAGTTCTTC. V usage is TRBV7-2 and J usage is TRBJ2-1; D unresolved. CDR1 is SGHTA and CDR2 is FQGNSA in the germline V gene. This CDR3 spans 12 amino acids. V lost 1 base to trimming and J lost 10 bases, with 8 bases between them.

To note about this clonotype: Mismatch with germline at one junction end may stem from a read error. V and J are TRBV5-4 and TRBJ2-2; D ambiguous. The CDR3 covers 16 residues. Germline V CDR1 and CDR2: SGHNT, YYREEE (reference sequence). Written as DNA, the CDR3 is TGTGCCAGCAGCTTCGTTGGAGTAAAGAACACCGAGGAGCTGTTTTTT. Translated: CASSFVGVKNTEELFF.

This clonotype was detected only once. The junction departs from the called germline gene at one end, perhaps through a read error. V usage is TRBV7-3 and J usage is TRBJ1-1, with 7 bases fitting TRBD1. Germline CDR1 reads SGHTA; CDR2 reads FQGTGA. The CDR3 spans 13 residues. CDR3 amino acids: CPSSTMRDSEAFF. The DNA of the CDR3 is TGTCCCAGCAGCACCATGCGGGACAGTGAAGCTTTCTTT.

This clonotype was seen a single time. V gene TRBV20-1 combines with J gene TRBJ2-6, with D possibly being TRBD1 or TRBD2 (5 bases each). Germline CDR1 reads DFQATT; CDR2 reads SNEGSKA (reference sequence). This CDR3 region has 16 residues. V dropped 5 bases and J dropped 4 bases, with 18 bases sitting between them. CDR3 amino acids: CSAVPLGDPGANVLTF. The CDR3 region has the DNA TGCAGTGCTGTACCCTTGGGGGATCCGGGGGCCAACGTCCTGACTTTC.

The chain carries TRBV18 and TRBJ2-2; a possible D gene is TRBD1 (5 bases). This CDR3 comprises 14 residues. The germline V gene has CDR1 KGHSH and CDR2 LQKENI. Trimming took 4 bases from V and 3 from J, leaving 9 bases between them. Here the CDR3 DNA reads TGTGCCAGCTCACAGGGGAAGGACACCGGGGAGCTGTTTTTT. Encoded protein: CASSQGKDTGELFF.

The chain combines TRBV29-1 with TRBJ2-2, with D possibly being TRBD1 (5 bases). The CDR3 has 13 amino acids. Deletions cut 5 bases from V and 3 bases from J, with 10 bases between. Germline assignment: CDR1 SQVTM and CDR2 ANQGSEA. The CDR3 DNA reads TGCAGCGTTCGACAGATCTACACCGGGGAGCTGTTTTTT. It is translated as CSVRQIYTGELFF.

This clonotype was seen only a few times. The CDR3 loop is CASQTGQGSLYEQYF. CDR3 nucleotides: TGCGCCAGTCAGACGGGACAGGGTTCCTTGTACGAGCAGTACTTC. The V and J genes are TRBV5-1 and TRBJ2-7; 9 bases match TRBD1. J lost 4 bases, V lost 8 bases, and 13 bases had no gene match. The V gene's germline CDR1 is SGHRS and CDR2 YFSETQ. The CDR3 is 15 amino acids.

The rearrangement uses TRBV11-2 and TRBJ2-7, with D unclear. Per the germline V gene, CDR1 is SGHAT and CDR2 is FQNNGV. The CDR3 sequence is 11 residues long. Trimming pared 1 base from V and 9 bases from J, leaving 7 bases between. CDR3 DNA: TGTGCCAGCAGCTTAGGGGATCGGCAGTACTTC. Its translation is CASSLGDRQYF.

The chain uses TRBV12-3 or TRBV12-4 and TRBJ1-1; no definite D call. V lost 7 bases to trimming and J lost 1 base, with 4 bases between them. This CDR3 comprises 11 residues. The CDR3 DNA follows: TGTGCCAGCATAGGGAACACTGAAGCTTTCTTT. This gives the protein CASIGNTEAFF.

This clonotype appeared many times. The rearrangement uses TRBV7-2 and TRBJ2-7, with 8 bases fitting TRBD2. The trim removed 5 bases at V and 2 bases at J, leaving 8 bases unmatched. There are 15 residues in the CDR3. Per germline, CDR1 SGHTA and CDR2 FQGNSA. The CDR3 coding sequence is TGTGCCAGCAGCACCCGGGGGGGGTCTACCTACGAGCAGTACTTC. Translating it yields CASSTRGGSTYEQYF.

This clonotype was seen a few times. The chain carries TRBV28 and TRBJ2-7; 16 positions match TRBD2. CDR3 length: 17 residues. V lost 6 bases, J lost 2 bases, and 7 bases stayed unmatched. Germline lookup yields CDR1 MDHEN and CDR2 SYDVKM. DNA for the CDR3: TGTGCCAGCAGACCCTCGGGACTAGCGGGGGGGCCCTACGAGCAGTACTTC. This sequence encodes CASRPSGLAGGPYEQYF.

This sequence joins TRBV6-1 and TRBJ2-3, with D perhaps assigned TRBD1 or TRBD2 (6 bases each). V dropped 6 bases and J dropped 0 bases, with 13 bases sitting between them. The CDR3 has 15 residues. From germline, CDR1 is MNHNS and CDR2 SASEGT. CDR3 in DNA: TGTGCCAGCAGGCACAGGGAGGCGAGCACAGATACGCAGTATTTT. Protein product: CASRHREASTDTQYF.

This clonotype appeared a few times. The chain couples TRBV7-9 to TRBJ2-7; no reliable D call. The V gene's germline CDR1 is SEHNR and CDR2 FQNEAQ (reference sequence). Trimming shortened V by 1 base and J by 6 bases, and 7 bases separated the two germline ends. The CDR3 is 12 residues long. CDR3 protein: CASSLVGSEQYF. In DNA, the CDR3 is TGTGCCAGCAGCTTAGTGGGAAGCGAGCAGTACTTC. The full variable domain, in which reference TRBV7-9 and TRBJ2-7 provide the parts outside the CDR3, is DTGVSQNPRHKITKRGQNVTFRCDPISEHNRLYWYRQTLGQGPEFLTYFQNEAQLEKSRLLSDRFSAERPKGSFSTLEIQRTEQGDSAMYLCASSLVGSEQYFGPGTRLTVT.

This clonotype has only a few counts. The V call is TRBV20-1, the J call TRBJ2-7, with 9 positions matching TRBD1. V dropped 5 bases and J dropped 2; count of bases not matched to a gene: 7. The CDR3 is 14 amino acids. Germline CDR1 DFQATT, CDR2 SNEGSKA (reference sequence). CDR3 loop: CSASSRDRAYEQYF. CDR3 sequence (DNA): TGCAGTGCTTCCAGCCGGGACAGGGCCTACGAGCAGTACTTC.

This clonotype was detected ten times or more. The V call is TRBV7-2, the J call TRBJ1-2; no clear D gene. The CDR3 consists of 13 residues. Germline loops: CDR1 SGHTA, CDR2 FQGNSA. Trimming took off 4 bases at V and 3 bases at J, with 9 bases between the two ends. The CDR3 loop is CASSWSRDYGYTF. DNA for the CDR3: TGTGCCAGCAGCTGGTCTCGCGACTATGGCTACACCTTC.

The V call is TRBV10-3, the J call TRBJ1-5; 8 nucleotides align to TRBD1. J lost 6 bases, V lost 2 bases, and 0 bases had no gene match. The CDR3 length is 13 residues. Looked up from germline, CDR1 is ENHRY and CDR2 is SYGVKD. The CDR3 nucleotides are TGTGCCATCAGTGAGGGACAGGGTCAGCCCCAGCATTTT. It codes for CAISEGQGQPQHF.

This clonotype was seen more than once but under ten times. V is TRBV12-3 or TRBV12-4 and J is TRBJ1-5; tentative D call: TRBD1 (5 bases). V lost 4 bases and J 4 bases, leaving 17 bases between the germline ends. The CDR3 runs 16 residues. The CDR3 loop reads CASSWGGEGLNQPQHF. The CDR3 coding sequence is TGTGCCAGCAGTTGGGGGGGTGAAGGACTAAATCAGCCCCAGCATTTT.

Many counts were recorded for this clonotype. The V and J genes are TRBV7-9 and TRBJ2-7, with TRBD1 matching over 8 bases. The V gene's germline CDR1 is SEHNR and CDR2 FQNEAQ (reference sequence). V was pared by 1 base and J by 2 bases, with 4 bases of the junction left unmatched. The CDR3 consists of 15 residues. The CDR3 DNA follows: TGTGCCAGCAGCTTAGGGGGGACAGGAGCCTACGAGCAGTACTTC. It yields the protein CASSLGGTGAYEQYF.

The V and J genes are TRBV7-3 and TRBJ2-2; D gene uncertain. Germline assignment: CDR1 SGHTA and CDR2 FQGTGA. This CDR3 spans 14 amino acids. Trimming took off 6 bases at V and 1 base at J, with 9 bases between the two ends. CDR3 sequence (DNA): TGTGCCAGCAGACCTACCCTGAACACCGGGGAGCTGTTTTTT. This encodes CASRPTLNTGELFF.

This clonotype was observed a few times. This chain connects TRBV28 to TRBJ1-2, with 7 bases identical to TRBD1. From germline, CDR1 is MDHEN and CDR2 SYDVKM. V trimming: 11 bases; J trimming: 2 bases; junction bases outside the gene matches: 5. The CDR3 has 12 residues. CDR3 protein: CACVGGNYGYTF. The DNA of the CDR3 is TGTGCCTGCGTAGGGGGCAACTATGGCTACACCTTC.

This clonotype was seen ten or more times. The rearrangement uses TRBV24-1 and TRBJ2-1, with D perhaps matching TRBD1 (6 bases). Germline V lookup: CDR1 KGHDR, CDR2 SFDVKD. Trimming stripped 0 bases from V and 6 bases from J, with 14 bases between. This CDR3 spans 16 amino acids. This CDR3 is CATSDLGQGYGNEQFF. DNA of the CDR3: TGTGCCACCAGTGATTTGGGCCAGGGGTATGGCAATGAGCAGTTCTTC.